Here is one T cell receptor beta chain with its context. Its antigen remains unknown. The junction does not match germline at one end; this may be a read error. This specimen comes from a study of T cell repertoires in cytomegalovirus infection. The CDR3 is made up of 15 amino acids. From germline, CDR1 is SGHVT and CDR2 SQSDAQ. Each CDR3 protein is one row after TCRdb ran MiXCR on the reads. Here the sample spans 200,000 or so distinct CDR3 sequences, roughly 34% being singletons. This clonotype was obtained from a human donor in good health (CMV status not recorded). Some clones in this sample may be carry-over from other donors' samples. V gene TRBV7-4 combines with J gene TRBJ2-7; 7 bases are a match to TRBD1. This specimen consisted of CD8+ T cells from cultured PBMCs, obtained from culture after CMV antigen stimulation. The CDR3 region is CASSLGDRGTYEQYF. CDR3 in DNA: TGTGCCAGCAGTTTAGGGGACAGAGGGACCTACGAGCAGTACTTC.